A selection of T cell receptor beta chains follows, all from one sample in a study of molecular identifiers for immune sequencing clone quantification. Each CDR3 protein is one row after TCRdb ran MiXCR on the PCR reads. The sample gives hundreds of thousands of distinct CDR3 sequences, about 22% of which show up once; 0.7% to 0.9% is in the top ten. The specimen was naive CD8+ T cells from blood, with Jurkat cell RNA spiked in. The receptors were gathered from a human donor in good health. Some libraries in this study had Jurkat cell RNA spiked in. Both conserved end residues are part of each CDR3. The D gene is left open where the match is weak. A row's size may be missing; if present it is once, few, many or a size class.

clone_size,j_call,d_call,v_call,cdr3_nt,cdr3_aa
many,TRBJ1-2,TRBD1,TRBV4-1,TGCGCCAGCAGCCAAGGAACAGGGGGAGGCTATGGCTACACCTTC,CASSQGTGGGYGYTF
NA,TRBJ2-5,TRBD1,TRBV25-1,TGTGCCAGCAGTGAATATGAAGGACAGGGACAAGAGACCCAGTACTTC,CASSEYEGQGQETQYF
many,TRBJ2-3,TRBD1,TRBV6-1,TGTGCCAGCAGAGAATACACCGGGACAGCGAGCACAGATACGCAGTATTTT,CASREYTGTASTDTQYF
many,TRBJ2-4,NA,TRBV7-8,TGTGCCAGCAGCCCCGAGGGAAACATTCAGTACTTC,CASSPEGNIQYF
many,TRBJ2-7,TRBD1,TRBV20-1,TGCAGTGCTGAGGACAGGACCCGAACCTACGAGCAGTACTTC,CSAEDRTRTYEQYF
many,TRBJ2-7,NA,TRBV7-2,TGTGCCAGCAGCCTTTTCGACAGTTCCTACGAGCAGTACTTC,CASSLFDSSYEQYF
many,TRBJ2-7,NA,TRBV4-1,TGCGCCAGCAGCCAAGACTCGAGGGTCAGGGTCTACGAGCAGTACTTC,CASSQDSRVRVYEQYF
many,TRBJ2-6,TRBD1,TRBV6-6,TGTGCCAGCAGACTCCCGGGGACAGGGGCTGGGGCCAACGTCCTGACTTTC,CASRLPGTGAGANVLTF
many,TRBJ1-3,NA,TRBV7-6,TGTGCCAGCAGCTCGCGGGGCGCCGGAAACACCATATATTTT,CASSSRGAGNTIYF
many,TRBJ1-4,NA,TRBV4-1,TGCGCCAGCAGCCAGACAGATCTAACTAATGAAAAACTGTTTTTT,CASSQTDLTNEKLFF
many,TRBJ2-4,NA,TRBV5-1,TGCGCCAGCAGCTTGGGGATACATCAGTACTTC,CASSLGIHQYF
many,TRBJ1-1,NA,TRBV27,TGTGCCAGCAGTTTGGCCGGGCAGACTGAAGCTTTCTTT,CASSLAGQTEAFF
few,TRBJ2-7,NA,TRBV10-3,TGTGCCATCAGTGAGATTGACAAATCCTACGAGCAGTACTTC,CAISEIDKSYEQYF
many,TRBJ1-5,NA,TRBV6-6,TGTGCCAGTGAAGGTCAGGGTTCGAGCAATCAGCCCCAGCATTTT,CASEGQGSSNQPQHF
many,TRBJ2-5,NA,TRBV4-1,TGCGCCAGCATGGGAGAGACCCAGTACTTC,CASMGETQYF
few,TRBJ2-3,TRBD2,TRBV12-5,TGTGCTAGTGGTGCGGGGGGGGGAGTCACAGATACGCAGTATTTT,CASGAGGGVTDTQYF
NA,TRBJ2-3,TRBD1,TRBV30,TGTGCCTGGAGTCGAGCAGGGGGTACAGATACGCAGTATTTT,CAWSRAGGTDTQYF
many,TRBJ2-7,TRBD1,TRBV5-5,TGCGCCAGCAGCTGGGACAGGACCTACGAGCAGTACTTC,CASSWDRTYEQYF
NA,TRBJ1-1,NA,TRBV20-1,TGCAGTGCTAGAGATAATCCGGGGGCGGCCACTGAAGCTTTCTTT,CSARDNPGAATEAFF
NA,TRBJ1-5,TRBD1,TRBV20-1,TGCAGTGCTAGACGACAGGGGGTTGGCAATCAGCCCCAGCATTTT,CSARRQGVGNQPQHF
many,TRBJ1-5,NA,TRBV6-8,TGTGCCAGCAGCCCCAACAATCAGCCCCAGCATTTT,CASSPNNQPQHF
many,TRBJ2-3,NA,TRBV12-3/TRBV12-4,TGTGCCAGCAGTTTAATCGGGGCAGATACGCAGTATTTT,CASSLIGADTQYF
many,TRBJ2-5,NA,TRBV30,TGTGCCTGGCAGGGTGAGGAGACCCAGTACTTC,CAWQGEETQYF
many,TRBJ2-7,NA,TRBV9,TGTGCCAGCAGCGTAGAAAGTACCTTCTCCTACGAGCAGTACTTC,CASSVESTFSYEQYF
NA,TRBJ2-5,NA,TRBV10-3,TGTGCCATCAGTGGGGGGCTAGCCCAAGAGACCCAGTACTTC,CAISGGLAQETQYF
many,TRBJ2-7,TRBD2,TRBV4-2,TGTGCCAGCAGCCAAGCGGTAGCGGGAGGGCCCCTCTACGAGCAGTACTTC,CASSQAVAGGPLYEQYF
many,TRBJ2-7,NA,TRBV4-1,TGCGCCAGCAGCCAAGGAACCCCAGGCTACGAGCAGTACTTC,CASSQGTPGYEQYF
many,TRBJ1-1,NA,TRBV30,TGTGCCTGGAGTGTATTAAGGGACAACACTGAAGCTTTCTTT,CAWSVLRDNTEAFF
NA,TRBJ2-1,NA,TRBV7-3,TGTGCCAGCAGCTTAAAAGGGGGAGATGAGCAGTTCTTC,CASSLKGGDEQFF
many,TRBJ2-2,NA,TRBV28,TGTGCCAGCAATTGGGAAATCACCGGGGAGCTGTTTTTT,CASNWEITGELFF
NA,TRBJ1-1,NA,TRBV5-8,TGTGCCAGCAGCCCACCCGTGAGGGTGAACACTGAAGCTTTCTTT,CASSPPVRVNTEAFF
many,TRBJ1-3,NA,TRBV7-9,TGTGCCAGCAGCTCCTCCCTTTACAAATCAGGAAACACCATATATTTT,CASSSSLYKSGNTIYF
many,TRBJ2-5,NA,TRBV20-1,TGCAGTGCTAGAAACGTGTGGCAGCCTGAAGAGACCCAGTACTTC,CSARNVWQPEETQYF
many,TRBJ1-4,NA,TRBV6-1,TGTGCCAGCAGTAGGAACTTCTTGGACCGTGAAAAACTGTTTTTT,CASSRNFLDREKLFF
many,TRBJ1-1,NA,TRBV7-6,TGTGCCAGCAGGGAAGACCGGGGAACTGAAGCTTTCTTT,CASREDRGTEAFF
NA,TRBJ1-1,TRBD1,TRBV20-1,TGCAGTGCTAGATCAAGACCGGGACAGGGGATGAGGAACACTGAAGCTTTCTTT,CSARSRPGQGMRNTEAFF
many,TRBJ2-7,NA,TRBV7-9,TGTGCCAGCGGCATAACTGACGGGCAGTACTTC,CASGITDGQYF
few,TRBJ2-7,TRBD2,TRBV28,TGTGCCAGCAGTTTTACTTCCTGGCGGGAGATCTACGAGCAGTACTTC,CASSFTSWREIYEQYF
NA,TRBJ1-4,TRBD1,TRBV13,TGTGCCAGCAGCAGGACAGGGGGTCATTATGAAAAACTGTTTTTT,CASSRTGGHYEKLFF
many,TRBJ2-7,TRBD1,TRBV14,TGTGCCAGCAGCCCCTGGTCCGGACAGGGGGTATACGAGCAGTACTTC,CASSPWSGQGVYEQYF
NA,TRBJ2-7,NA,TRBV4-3,TGCGCCAGCAGCCAGGATCCCGTCCGGGACGGAGCCTACGAGCAGTACTTC,CASSQDPVRDGAYEQYF